These 29 T cell receptor beta chains were all obtained from the same sample, sequenced in a study of blood T cell repertoires in COVID-19 (dated by TCRdb to 2020 to 2022). The method behind the library was the immunoSEQ multiplex PCR assay. This is the immuneACCESS table as TCRdb keeps it, with only in-frame sequences that have V and J called. A part of the clones is gone; compared with another copy, unresolved V genes explain less than half, and the rest is unexplained. This sample comprises a few hundred thousand clones, about 86% of them detected only once. Of the sample, approximately 4% is held by the ten largest clones. The material sequenced was PBMCs or T cells enriched from blood (not recorded which). These receptors originate from a woman aged 25 to 39 who had been exposed to COVID-19.

This chain uses TRBV3-1 (or the pseudogene TRBV3-2) with TRBJ2-2; tentatively, D is TRBD1 (6 bases). Trimming removed 1 base from V and 2 bases from J, with 8 bases in between. CDR3 size: 15 residues. Germline V gene lookup returns CDR1 LGHDT and CDR2 YNNKEL (reference sequence). CDR3 loop: CASSQGTANTGELFF. The CDR3 DNA is TGTGCCAGCAGCCAAGGGACAGCTAACACCGGGGAGCTGTTTTTT.

The chain couples TRBV10-1 to TRBJ1-1; 7 positions match TRBD1. The germline CDR1 and CDR2 sequences are WNHNN and SYGVQD (reference sequence). The CDR3 sequence is 13 residues long. Trimming cost V 4 bases and J 6 bases; bases outside gene matches: 5. The CDR3 bases are TGCGCCAGCAGTGCCCACAGGGGACCTGAAGCTTTCTTT. It translates to CASSAHRGPEAFF.

The chain combines TRBV13 with TRBJ1-3; possibly TRBD1 for D (6 bases). The germline gives CDR1 PRHDT, CDR2 FYEKMQ (reference sequence). There are 13 residues in the CDR3. V dropped 3 bases and J dropped 4 bases, with 7 bases sitting between them. This CDR3 is CASSLGAGNTIYF. CDR3 in DNA: TGTGCCAGCAGCTTGGGGGCCGGAAACACCATATATTTT.

This sequence joins TRBV19 and TRBJ1-5; D call uncertain. Between the trimmed V and J ends, which lost 3 bases and 2 bases, there was a span of 11 bases. The CDR3 runs 15 residues. Germline CDR1 reads LNHDA; CDR2 reads SQIVND (reference sequence). CDR3 in amino acids: CASSIAGWGNQPQHF. CDR3 coding DNA: TGTGCCAGTAGTATCGCGGGATGGGGCAATCAGCCCCAGCATTTT. The full variable domain, with the rest looked up from reference TRBV19 and TRBJ1-5, is DGGITQSPKYLFRKEGQNVTLSCEQNLNHDAMYWYRQDPGQGLRLIYYSQIVNDFQKGDIAEGYSVSREKKESFPLTVTSAQKNPTAFYLCASSIAGWGNQPQHFGDGTRLSIL.

The J gene is TRBJ2-2, the V gene TRBV6-2 or TRBV6-3; 7 nucleotides match TRBD1. Germline lookup yields CDR1 MNHEY and CDR2 SVGEGT. The CDR3 spans 17 residues. V was pared by 3 bases and J by 1 base, with 8 bases of the junction left unmatched. CDR3 in DNA: TGTGCCAGCAGTTATAATCCCGGGACAGAGAACACCGGGGAGCTGTTTTTT. It specifies CASSYNPGTENTGELFF.

The chain combines TRBV9 with TRBJ1-5; no clear D gene. CDR1 is SGDLS and CDR2 is YYNGEE in the germline V gene. V was shortened by 0 bases and J by 6 bases, with 13 bases between the two germline ends. CDR3 size: 15 residues. The chain's CDR3 is CASSVGADLSQPQHF. The CDR3 bases are TGTGCCAGCAGCGTAGGGGCGGACTTGAGTCAGCCCCAGCATTTT.

J is TRBJ1-2 and V is TRBV19; D gene uncertain. Per the germline V gene, CDR1 is LNHDA and CDR2 is SQIVND (reference sequence). Deletions cut 6 bases from V and 0 bases from J, with 14 bases between. The CDR3 covers 15 residues. The CDR3 here is CASSGSSLANYGYTF. CDR3 in DNA: TGTGCCAGTAGCGGGTCCTCGTTAGCTAACTATGGCTACACCTTC.

The CDR3 protein is CASSLAPTGGFGELFF. In DNA, the CDR3 is TGCGCCAGCAGCTTGGCCCCAACAGGGGGGTTCGGGGAGCTGTTTTTT. The rearrangement joins TRBV5-1 to TRBJ2-2; 8 bases line up with TRBD1. CDR1 SGHRS and CDR2 YFSETQ come from the germline V gene. This CDR3 region has 16 residues. V gave up 0 bases and J gave up 7 bases; unmatched junction bases: 8. Complete variable domain (other parts from reference TRBV5-1 and TRBJ2-2): KAGVTQTPRYLIKTRGQQVTLSCSPISGHRSVSWYQQTPGQGLQFLFEYFSETQRNKGNFPGRFSGRQFSNSRSEMNVSTLELGDSALYLCASSLAPTGGFGELFFGEGSRLTVL.

The chain links TRBV5-6 to TRBJ2-1, with 9 bases matching TRBD2. Germline values: CDR1 SGHDT, CDR2 YYEEEE. After removal of 0 bases from V and 9 bases from J, the junction contained 10 bases not matched to a gene. The CDR3 is 16 amino acids. CDR3 bases: TGTGCCAGCAGCTTGGTTTCCGCGGGGGGGCTTGGTGAGCAGTTCTTC. This translates into CASSLVSAGGLGEQFF. Based on the CDR3 plus reference TRBV5-6 and TRBJ2-1, the full variable domain is DAGVTQSPTHLIKTRGQQVTLRCSPKSGHDTVSWYQQALGQGPQFIFQYYEEEERQRGNFPDRFSGHQFPNYSSELNVNALLLGDSALYLCASSLVSAGGLGEQFFGPGTRLTVL.

The chain recombines TRBV29-1 with TRBJ2-1; D not certain. The CDR3 loop spans 11 amino acids. The germline V gene has CDR1 SQVTM and CDR2 ANQGSEA. V lost 6 bases to trimming and J lost 6 bases, with 9 bases between them. CDR3 sequence: CSVLSGNEQFF. The CDR3 DNA follows: TGCAGCGTCCTCAGTGGCAATGAGCAGTTCTTC.

The V gene is TRBV4-2, the J gene TRBJ1-4; TRBD1 matches at 7 bases. Trimming removed 0 bases from V and 6 bases from J; junction bases left unmatched: 7. The CDR3 runs 16 residues. Germline assignment: CDR1 LGHNA and CDR2 YNFKEQ. The CDR3 coding sequence is TGTGCCAGCAGCCAAGATTGGACAGGATTCGATGAAAAACTGTTTTTT. It yields the protein CASSQDWTGFDEKLFF.

This chain joins TRBV9 and TRBJ2-7, with 9 bases matching TRBD1. Unmatched junction bases numbered 17, after V lost 4 bases and J lost 3 bases. The CDR3 spans 18 residues. Germline assignment: CDR1 SGDLS and CDR2 YYNGEE. DNA of the CDR3: TGTGCCAGCAGCCCCCAGACCGGGACAGGGCATATCTTCTACGAGCAGTACTTC. This sequence encodes CASSPQTGTGHIFYEQYF.

This clone has just a few counts. The gene calls are TRBV19 and TRBJ2-7; tentative D call: TRBD2 (5 bases). The CDR3 consists of 13 residues. Per the germline V gene, CDR1 is LNHDA and CDR2 is SQIVND (reference sequence). V lost 5 bases and J lost 3, with 11 bases in between. The CDR3 region is CASSLSGVYEQYF. The CDR3 DNA sequence: TGTGCCAGTAGTCTCTCCGGGGTCTACGAGCAGTACTTC.

This clone was counted a single time. The chain has TRBV11-2 and TRBJ2-7, with a tentative D call TRBD1 (5 bases). This CDR3 is 15 amino acids long. Trimming pared 3 bases from V and 4 bases from J, leaving 16 bases between. Germline CDR1 SGHAT, CDR2 FQNNGV. CDR3 region: CASSFAVQSGYEQYF. In nucleotides, the CDR3 is TGTGCCAGCAGCTTTGCGGTGCAGTCAGGGTACGAGCAGTACTTC.

The chain carries TRBV11-3 and TRBJ2-3, with D perhaps matching TRBD2 (6 bases). The CDR3 runs to 15 residues. Per the germline V gene, CDR1 is SGHNT and CDR2 is YENEEA. Trimming shortened V by 4 bases and J by 5 bases, and 16 bases separated the two germline ends. CDR3 DNA: TGTGCCAGCAGCTGGGGAGGTGCCAAGCGAGATACGCAGTATTTT. Translation: CASSWGGAKRDTQYF. The full variable domain, rest sourced from reference TRBV11-3 and TRBJ2-3, is EAGVVQSPRYKIIEKKQPVAFWCNPISGHNTLYWYLQNLGQGPELLIRYENEEAVDDSQLPKDRFSAERLKGVDSTLKIQPAELGDSAVYLCASSWGGAKRDTQYFGPGTRLTVL.

This sequence joins TRBV11-2 and TRBJ1-6; D remains unclear. Germline loops: CDR1 SGHAT, CDR2 FQNNGV. The V end was cut by 1 base, the J end by 11 bases, with 9 bases between. This CDR3 region has 13 residues. The CDR3 coding sequence is TGTGCCAGCAGCTTAGCTTGGGAGACACCCCTCCACTTT. It encodes CASSLAWETPLHF.

This rearrangement joins TRBV7-3 to TRBJ1-2; 9 nucleotides agree with TRBD1. The CDR3 runs to 17 residues. Germline CDR1 and CDR2: SGHTA and FQGTGA. V shed 5 bases, J shed 8 bases, and the junction held 18 bases outside the gene matches. The CDR3 DNA sequence: TGTGCCAGCAGCCCGCATTCGGGACAGGGTAACCTCGGGGGCTACACCTTC. Translating gives CASSPHSGQGNLGGYTF.

V is TRBV19 and J is TRBJ2-5; TRBD2 matches at 11 bases. Per the germline V gene, CDR1 is LNHDA and CDR2 is SQIVND (reference sequence). V shed 6 bases, J shed 4 bases, and the junction held 1 base outside the gene matches. The CDR3 loop spans 13 amino acids. CDR3 in amino acids: CASSGTSGETQYF. CDR3 bases: TGTGCCAGTAGCGGGACTAGCGGAGAGACCCAGTACTTC.

J is TRBJ1-1 and V is TRBV4-1; 8 nucleotides align to TRBD1. Germline V CDR1 and CDR2: MGHRA, YSYEKL. The CDR3 contains 14 residues. V was clipped by 4 bases and J by 1 base; unmatched bases: 2. The DNA for the CDR3 is TGCGCCAGCAGCCTCGGACAGGGGAACACTGAAGCTTTCTTT. The encoded protein is CASSLGQGNTEAFF.

CDR3 coding DNA: TGTGCCAGTAGTATTAGTTGGGACTATAGCAATCAGCCCCAGCATTTT. Translated: CASSISWDYSNQPQHF. This chain uses TRBV19 with TRBJ1-5, with TRBD1 as a possible D gene (5 bases). V was trimmed by 3 bases and J by 0 bases, leaving 12 bases between them. The CDR3 spans 16 residues. Germline V gene data show CDR1 as LNHDA and CDR2 as SQIVND (reference sequence).

The chain recombines TRBV5-1 with TRBJ2-7, with D perhaps matching TRBD2 (5 bases). Per germline, CDR1 SGHRS and CDR2 YFSETQ. The CDR3 contains 15 residues. The V gene lost 0 bases and the J gene lost 5 bases, with 15 bases spanning the gap. For the CDR3, the DNA is TGCGCCAGCAGCTTGGTTACACGGATCGGGGACGAGCAGTACTTC. It encodes CASSLVTRIGDEQYF.

The count of this clone is one. This chain's CDR3 is CASSLIGSGWTNEKLFF. In DNA form, the CDR3 reads TGTGCCAGCAGCTTAATTGGTTCGGGTTGGACTAATGAAAAACTGTTTTTT. The rearrangement uses TRBV7-8 and TRBJ1-4; no clear D gene. The CDR3 runs to 17 residues. The V and J ends lost 2 bases and 2 bases respectively, with 15 bases between them. Germline values: CDR1 SGHVS, CDR2 FQNEAQ.

The V gene is TRBV9, the J gene TRBJ2-1; D perhaps matches TRBD1 (6 bases). Germline V gene sequence: CDR1 SGDLS, CDR2 YYNGEE. The CDR3 has 13 residues. V lost 0 bases, J lost 9 bases, and 10 bases lay in between. The CDR3 DNA reads as TGTGCCAGCAGCGTAGGCGACAGGACTGAGCAGTTCTTC. This sequence encodes CASSVGDRTEQFF.

This clone was observed a handful of times. The rearrangement links TRBV3-1 (or the pseudogene TRBV3-2) to TRBJ1-2, with a tentative D call TRBD1 (6 bases). CDR3 length: 14 amino acids. The V gene's germline CDR1 is LGHDT and CDR2 YNNKEL (reference sequence). V shed 7 bases and J shed 7 bases, with 19 bases lying between them. Here the CDR3 DNA reads TGTGCCAGCACCTCAGGGGCAGCATATTTTGGCTACACCTTC. Amino acids: CASTSGAAYFGYTF.

This chain links TRBV2 with TRBJ1-4; the match to TRBD1 covers 9 bases. J was trimmed by 0 bases and V by 6 bases; bases with no gene match: 5. The CDR3 covers 16 residues. Germline V CDR1 and CDR2: SNHLY, FYNNEI. In DNA form, the CDR3 reads TGTGCCAGCAGCGACAGGGGGGTCGCAACTAATGAAAAACTGTTTTTT. Protein sequence: CASSDRGVATNEKLFF.

The chain has TRBV4-1 and TRBJ2-2; a possible D gene is TRBD2 (6 bases). Trimming stripped 4 bases from V and 7 bases from J, with 13 bases between. The CDR3 has 14 residues. CDR1 is MGHRA and CDR2 is YSYEKL in the germline V gene. The CDR3 DNA sequence: TGCGCCAGCAGCCTCTCGCGGGGCGGCGGGGAGCTGTTTTTT. It translates to CASSLSRGGGELFF.

The rearrangement links TRBV5-1 to TRBJ1-2; tentatively, D is TRBD1 (6 bases). Germline-derived CDR1 and CDR2 are SGHRS and YFSETQ. The CDR3 runs 13 residues. V lost 4 bases and J lost 6, with 13 bases in between. CDR3 nucleotide sequence: TGCGCCAGCAGCCAGACAGGCGGCGATGGCTACACCTTC. Residues: CASSQTGGDGYTF.

The genes are TRBV5-4 and TRBJ2-1; D is unclear. CDR1 SGHNT and CDR2 YYREEE come from the germline V gene (reference sequence). V was clipped by 2 bases and J by 8 bases, with 11 bases between them. The CDR3 sequence is 13 residues long. CDR3 DNA: TGTGCCAGCAGCTTATGGGCAACGGATGAGCAGTTCTTC. Translation gives CASSLWATDEQFF. Based on the CDR3 plus reference TRBV5-4 and TRBJ2-1, the full variable domain is ETGVTQSPTHLIKTRGQQVTLRCSSQSGHNTVSWYQQALGQGPQFIFQYYREEENGRGNFPPRFSGLQFPNYSSELNVNALELDDSALYLCASSLWATDEQFFGPGTRLTVL.

The chain is built from TRBV5-8 and TRBJ1-5, with 8 bases aligning to TRBD1. CDR1 is SGHTS, CDR2 YDEGEE, per germline. The CDR3 sequence is 15 residues long. J gave up 5 bases and V 3 bases, and 7 bases lay outside the gene matches. The CDR3: CASSWTGYFYQPQHF. CDR3 nucleotides: TGTGCCAGCAGCTGGACAGGGTATTTCTATCAGCCCCAGCATTTT.